This T cell receptor (beta chain) was obtained from a study of OX40 agonist ivuxolimab in advanced cancers. Regarding the complete study: Ivuxolimab, which targeted the costimulatory receptor OX40 (CD134), was an agonistic, fully human IgG2 monoclonal antibody. Intravenous ivuxolimab was administered to patients every 2 weeks at six dose levels: 0.01, 0.1, 0.3, 1.5, 3 and 10 mg/kg. Of the 52 patients in dose escalation, 19 had hepatocellular carcinoma, some 15 had melanoma, 9 had renal cell carcinoma and 9 had head and neck cancer. In the dose-escalation cohort, roughly 80% of patients were male, and the mean age was approximately 60 years, with a range of about 20 to 79. Prior anti-PD-1, anti-PD-L1 or anti-CTLA-4 therapy was permitted, and checkpoint inhibitors had been received by 40% to 50% of dose-escalation patients. Three dose-escalation patients achieved partial responses, one with hepatocellular carcinoma and two with cutaneous melanoma. The purpose of peripheral TCRbeta sequencing was to test whether ivuxolimab changed TCR sequence diversity and led to clonal T-cell expansion. The monotherapy dose-escalation portion (N ≈ 52 patients) of the phase I ivuxolimab trial is reported in the paper.

This clone was counted once. This receptor's antigen is unknown. No per-base quality is available; no much larger clone lies one base away. Patients with a history of autoimmune disease or receiving systemic immunosuppression were excluded from the trial. Peripheral blood for TCR sequencing was drawn from every dose cohort at baseline, at cycle 4 day 1 and at cycle 7 day 1. The samples were drawn from a first-in-human, open-label, multicenter phase I dose-escalation trial of ivuxolimab. Adults with locally advanced or metastatic melanoma, renal cell carcinoma, hepatocellular carcinoma or head and neck squamous cell carcinoma were enrolled in the trial. Before TCR sequencing, CD4+ T cells and CD8+ T cells from peripheral blood were sorted into separate populations. What the study reported, not specific to this receptor: After ivuxolimab, expanded clones were on average more numerous among CD8+ T cells than among CD4+ T cells. The antigen specificity of the peripheral T cells that underwent clonal expansion was not determined. At doses of 0.1 to 3.0 mg/kg, clonal expansion of both CD4+ and CD8+ T cells in blood was seen between baseline and week 6. Low levels of normalized T-cell clonal expansion were also shown by some nonresponding patients. Partial responders in the 0.1-3.0 mg/kg groups had among the lowest normalized peripheral clonal expansion, especially among CD8+ T cells.

The germline V gene (reference sequence) provides CDR1 LNHDA and CDR2 SQIVND. The CDR3 has 14 amino acids, counting the end cysteine and phenylalanine. The sequence is cut down to CDR3 DNA, 42 bases in frame from base 1. The germline V and J ends show losses of 3 bases and 2 bases respectively, and no gene match explains 2 bases of the junction. To sequence the TCRbeta CDR3 region, genomic DNA was isolated from the sorted cells. The immunoSEQ Assay was used to sequence the TCRbeta CDR3 regions. What TCRdb holds here is the immuneACCESS table cut down to in-frame rearrangements. Part of the clones is not present; checked against another copy, under half of the missing clones reflect an unresolved V gene, and the others are unexplained. Across this sample there are some 80,000 clones, with roughly 90% seen only once. Together, the top ten hold over 8.5% of the sample.

The chain is encoded by TRBV19 joined to TRBJ1-2; 8 bases in the middle match TRBD1. The sample in question was CD4+ or CD8+ T cells sorted from blood, obtained in a trial of the OX40 agonist ivuxolimab. The TCR was taken from an adult with an advanced solid tumor such as melanoma, head and neck, liver or kidney cancer. The sequenced DNA is TGTGCCAGTAGTATCGGACAGGGCAACTATGGCTACACCTTC. It is translated as CASSIGQGNYGYTF.